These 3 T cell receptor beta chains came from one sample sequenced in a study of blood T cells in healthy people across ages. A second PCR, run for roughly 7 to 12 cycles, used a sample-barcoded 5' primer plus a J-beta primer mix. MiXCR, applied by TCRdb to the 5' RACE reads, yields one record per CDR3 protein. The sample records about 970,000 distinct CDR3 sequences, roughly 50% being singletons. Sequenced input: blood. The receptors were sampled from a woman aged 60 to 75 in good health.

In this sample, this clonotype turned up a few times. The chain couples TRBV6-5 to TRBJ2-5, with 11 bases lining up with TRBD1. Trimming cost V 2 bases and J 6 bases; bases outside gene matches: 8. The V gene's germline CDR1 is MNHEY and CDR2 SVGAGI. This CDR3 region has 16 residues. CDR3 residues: CASSYLPGQGVKTQYF. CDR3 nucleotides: TGTGCCAGCAGTTACCTCCCGGGACAGGGGGTCAAGACCCAGTACTTC.

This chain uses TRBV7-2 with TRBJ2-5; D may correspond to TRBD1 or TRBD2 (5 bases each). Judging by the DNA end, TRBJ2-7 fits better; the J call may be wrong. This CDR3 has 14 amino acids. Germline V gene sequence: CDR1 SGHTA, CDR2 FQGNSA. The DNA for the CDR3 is TGTGCCAGCATCTTCCGGGACGGATTCTACGAGCAGTACTTC. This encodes CASIFRDGFYEQYF.

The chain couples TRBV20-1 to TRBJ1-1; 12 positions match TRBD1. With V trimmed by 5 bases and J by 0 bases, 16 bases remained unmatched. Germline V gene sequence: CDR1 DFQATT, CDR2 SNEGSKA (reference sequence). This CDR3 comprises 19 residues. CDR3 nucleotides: TGCAGTGCTTACCGGGACAGGGGGCACGACAATATCATGAACACTGAAGCTTTCTTT. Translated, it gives CSAYRDRGHDNIMNTEAFF.